The clone carrying this T cell receptor (beta chain) occurred once. Its antigen remains unknown. Random hexamers were used to reverse transcribe roughly 0.45 to 1 ug of RNA. An immunoSEQ multiplex PCR generated amplified TCR beta CDR3 products spanning 54 Vbeta and 13 Jbeta. TCRdb ran MiXCR on the immunoSEQ multiplex PCR reads and lists one entry per CDR3 protein. The sample records 100,000 to 150,000 distinct CDR3 sequences, 90% to 95% being singletons. The authors carried out high-throughput sequencing of TCR beta. They applied it to CD8+ and CD4+ T cells obtained from blood. TEMRA cells were FACS-enriched and CD8+ and CD4+ T cells negatively isolated. These data are taken from a study of CD8 T cells in Susac syndrome. Study-wide points: As the study acknowledged, the number of individuals who were part of its TCR sequencing and HLA analysis was relatively small.

This sequence originates from a human donor in good health. The specimen sequenced was CD4+ T cells from PBMCs.

This CDR3 reads CASSRGGNQPQHF. DNA for the CDR3: TGTGCCAGCAGCCGGGGAGGCAATCAGCCCCAGCATTTT. The chain has TRBV3-1 and TRBJ1-5; D not certain. Deletions cut 4 bases from V and 2 bases from J, with 6 bases between. This CDR3 has 13 residues. Looked up from germline, CDR1 is LGHDT and CDR2 is YNNKEL (reference sequence). The variable domain in full, with the rest retrieved from reference TRBV3-1 and TRBJ1-5, is DTAVSQTPKYLVTQMGNDKSIKCEQNLGHDTMYWYKQDSKKFLKIMFSYNNKELIINETVPNRFSPKSPDKAHLNLHINSLELGDSAVYFCASSRGGNQPQHFGDGTRLSIL.